This is a list of T cell receptor beta chains from one sample in a study of blood T cell repertoires in COVID-19. TCRdb's table, derived via immunoSEQ multiplex PCR, lists solely in-frame clones and lacks some. Among around 130,000 clones, roughly four fifths were seen once, and the ten largest hold 2.4%. The sequenced sample was PBMCs or T cells enriched from blood (not recorded which). These receptor sequences come from a man aged 40-55 years with acute COVID-19. Each CDR3 is given with its conserved first and last residue. D genes are given only for firm matches. Where a row states a size, it is once, few, many or the class of an expanded clone; other rows omit it.

v_gene	d_gene	abundance	j_gene	CDR3aa	CDR3nt
TRBV7-9	-	-	TRBJ1-1	CAIAQGEAFF	TGTGCCATCGCGCAGGGCGAGGCTTTCTTT
TRBV7-9	TRBD2	-	TRBJ2-2	CASPPSGTSGSNTGELFF	TGTGCCAGCCCGCCTTCCGGGACTAGCGGGTCGAACACCGGGGAGCTGTTTTTT
TRBV5-8	-	-	TRBJ2-7	CASSLRDRTTYEQYF	TGTGCCAGCAGCTTGAGAGACAGAACTACCTACGAGCAGTACTTC
TRBV5-1	TRBD2	-	TRBJ2-7	CASSLPGLATYEQYF	TGCGCCAGCAGCCTTCCGGGACTAGCGACCTACGAGCAGTACTTC
TRBV7-9	TRBD1	-	TRBJ1-1	CASSLKVRGMEDEAFF	TGTGCCAGCAGCTTAAAGGTCAGGGGGATGGAAGATGAAGCTTTCTTT
TRBV5-1	-	few	TRBJ1-3	CASSLETAQDTIYF	TGCGCCAGCAGCTTGGAGACAGCCCAAGACACCATATATTTT
TRBV2	TRBD1	-	TRBJ2-5	CASSPDRTETQYF	TGTGCCAGCAGCCCGGACAGGACGGAGACCCAGTACTTC
TRBV7-3	-	-	TRBJ2-2	CASSEGGGELFF	TGTGCCAGCAGCGAGGGAGGCGGGGAGCTGTTTTTT
TRBV30	-	-	TRBJ1-2	CAWSVQGTFLTGYTF	TGTGCCTGGAGTGTACAGGGAACCTTTCTGACTGGCTACACCTTC
TRBV15	-	-	TRBJ2-3	CATSRDTGPFLSTDTQYF	TGTGCCACCAGCAGAGATACTGGGCCCTTTCTTAGCACAGATACGCAGTATTTT
TRBV5-1	-	-	TRBJ1-1	CASSLGHQGTEAFF	TGCGCCAGCAGCCTTGGACACCAGGGGACTGAAGCTTTCTTT
TRBV7-9	-	-	TRBJ1-2	CASSLEVSGRYGYTF	TGTGCCAGCAGCTTAGAGGTCAGCGGACGTTATGGCTACACCTTC
TRBV28	TRBD2	-	TRBJ2-7	CASSLLTSGHYEQYF	TGTGCCAGCAGTTTACTTACTAGCGGGCACTACGAGCAGTACTTC
TRBV27	TRBD1	-	TRBJ2-7	CASSLGTAYEQYF	TGTGCCAGCAGTCTCGGGACAGCCTACGAGCAGTACTTC
TRBV18	TRBD1	-	TRBJ1-6	CASSPGQGDSPLHF	TGTGCCAGCTCACCGGGACAGGGTGATTCACCCCTCCACTTT
TRBV7-8	TRBD1	-	TRBJ1-5	CASSSTHGTGANQPQHF	TGTGCCAGCAGCTCTACTCACGGGACAGGGGCTAATCAGCCCCAGCATTTT
TRBV3-1/TRBV3-2	TRBD1	-	TRBJ2-1	CASSFGTGTNEQFF	TGTGCCAGCAGCTTCGGGACAGGGACGAATGAGCAGTTCTTC
TRBV2	TRBD2	-	TRBJ2-2	CASSERGLAGDTTGELFF	TGTGCCAGCAGTGAAAGGGGTCTAGCGGGTGATACTACCGGGGAGCTGTTTTTT
TRBV24-1	TRBD1	once	TRBJ2-7	CATSDPSGTGSYEQYF	TGTGCCACCAGTGACCCATCCGGGACAGGATCCTACGAGCAGTACTTC
TRBV28	TRBD2	-	TRBJ2-7	CASSPISGLAGETFYEQYF	TGTGCCAGCAGTCCCATAAGCGGACTAGCGGGAGAAACATTCTACGAGCAGTACTTC
TRBV29-1	-	-	TRBJ1-2	CSVDGGAAYGYTF	TGCAGCGTTGATGGAGGGGCGGCCTATGGCTACACCTTC
TRBV11-1	-	-	TRBJ2-1	CASTGGLNEQFF	TGTGCCAGCACGGGGGGCCTTAATGAGCAGTTCTTC
TRBV15	-	-	TRBJ1-5	CATSREIVGPGRQPQHF	TGTGCCACCAGCAGAGAGATAGTGGGCCCTGGGAGGCAGCCCCAGCATTTT
TRBV5-4	TRBD2	-	TRBJ2-5	CASSLMTSGGGGETQYF	TGTGCCAGCAGCTTAATGACTAGCGGGGGGGGAGGAGAGACCCAGTACTTC
TRBV19	TRBD1	few	TRBJ2-7	CASTPGQGAGSYEQYF	TGTGCCAGTACCCCTGGACAGGGGGCGGGGTCCTACGAGCAGTACTTC
TRBV5-1	TRBD1	-	TRBJ1-6	CASSLGQGVNPTLTSYNSPLHF	TGCGCCAGCAGCTTGGGACAGGGGGTGAACCCCACCCTTACCTCCTATAATTCACCCCTCCACTTT
TRBV3-1/TRBV3-2	-	-	TRBJ1-2	CASSPLPTGPTGYTF	TGTGCCAGCAGCCCGCTGCCCACAGGTCCCACGGGCTACACCTTC
TRBV3-1/TRBV3-2	TRBD2	few	TRBJ2-7	CASSHRGGKGYEQYF	TGTGCCAGCAGCCACCGGGGGGGAAAGGGGTACGAGCAGTACTTC
TRBV7-8	-	-	TRBJ1-2	CASSLQSNYGYTF	TGTGCCAGCAGCTTACAGTCTAACTATGGCTACACCTTC
TRBV10-3	-	-	TRBJ2-7	CAVGLSEGYEQYF	TGTGCCGTCGGTCTCTCTGAGGGCTACGAGCAGTACTTC
TRBV7-9	TRBD1	-	TRBJ2-7	CASSLGQGAHEQYF	TGTGCCAGCAGCTTAGGACAGGGGGCCCACGAGCAGTACTTC
TRBV11-3	-	-	TRBJ2-2	CASSFQGYGELFF	TGTGCCAGCAGCTTCCAGGGGTACGGGGAGCTGTTTTTT
TRBV6-5	-	-	TRBJ1-5	CASSYGSNQPQHF	TGTGCCAGCAGTTACGGCAGCAATCAGCCCCAGCATTTT
TRBV9	-	-	TRBJ2-7	CASSVAYEREQYF	TGTGCCAGCAGCGTAGCCTATGAACGGGAGCAGTACTTC
TRBV19	-	-	TRBJ1-1	CASSIDVGLNTEAFF	TGTGCCAGTAGTATAGATGTGGGCTTGAACACTGAAGCTTTCTTT
TRBV7-2	-	-	TRBJ1-3	CASREGVGSGNTIYF	TGTGCCAGCCGGGAGGGCGTCGGCTCTGGAAACACCATATATTTT
TRBV7-3	TRBD2	-	TRBJ2-5	CASSWAAGGQETQYF	TGTGCCAGCAGTTGGGCAGCGGGGGGACAAGAGACCCAGTACTTC
TRBV9	-	-	TRBJ2-5	CASSGGPTHQETQYF	TGTGCCAGCAGCGGAGGTCCGACTCACCAAGAGACCCAGTACTTC
TRBV2	-	medium-sized	TRBJ1-2	CASSEAVLSYTF	TGTGCCAGCAGTGAGGCCGTTTTGAGCTACACCTTC
TRBV19	-	-	TRBJ1-3	CASSIAGENTIYF	TGTGCCAGTAGTATAGCAGGGGAGAACACCATATATTTT
TRBV29-1	-	-	TRBJ2-2	CSVAASGNTGELFF	TGCAGCGTTGCAGCCAGCGGAAACACCGGGGAGCTGTTTTTT
TRBV5-1	TRBD2	-	TRBJ2-1	CASSLGLAGVGEQFF	TGCGCCAGCAGCTTGGGACTAGCGGGAGTTGGAGAGCAGTTCTTC
TRBV10-2	-	-	TRBJ2-5	CASGEQGGQETQYF	TGCGCCAGCGGGGAGCAGGGAGGTCAAGAGACCCAGTACTTC
TRBV24-1	-	-	TRBJ2-3	CATAPGRDGTDTQYF	TGTGCCACTGCCCCGGGTCGGGATGGTACAGATACGCAGTATTTT
TRBV27	TRBD1	-	TRBJ1-2	CASSLKPGTGFRGYGYTF	TGTGCCAGCAGTTTAAAACCGGGGACAGGGTTTAGGGGTTATGGCTACACCTTC
TRBV28	TRBD1	-	TRBJ1-6	CASSPPTGGNSPLHF	TGTGCCAGCAGTCCCCCGACAGGGGGAAATTCACCCCTCCACTTT
TRBV9	TRBD2	-	TRBJ2-1	CASSPTSGGVEEQFF	TGTGCCAGCAGCCCGACTAGCGGGGGGGTGGAGGAGCAGTTCTTC
TRBV11-2	TRBD1	-	TRBJ1-1	CASSWATGGVSTEAFF	TGTGCCAGCAGCTGGGCTACAGGGGGCGTGAGTACTGAAGCTTTCTTT
TRBV11-2	TRBD2	once	TRBJ2-1	CASSEGLAEYEQFF	TGTGCCAGCAGCGAGGGACTAGCTGAGTATGAGCAGTTCTTC